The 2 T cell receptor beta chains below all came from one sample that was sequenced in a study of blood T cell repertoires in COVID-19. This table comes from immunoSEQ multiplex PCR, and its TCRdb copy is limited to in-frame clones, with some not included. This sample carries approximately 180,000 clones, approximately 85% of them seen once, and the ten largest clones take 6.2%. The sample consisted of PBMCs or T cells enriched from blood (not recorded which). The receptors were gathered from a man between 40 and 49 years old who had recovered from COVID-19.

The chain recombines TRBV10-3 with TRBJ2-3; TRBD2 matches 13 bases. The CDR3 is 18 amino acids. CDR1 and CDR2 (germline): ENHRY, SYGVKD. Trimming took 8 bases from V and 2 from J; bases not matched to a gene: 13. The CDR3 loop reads CAILGTSGIQNFTDTQYF. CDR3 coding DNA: TGTGCCATCCTCGGGACTAGCGGGATCCAGAATTTCACAGATACGCAGTATTTT.

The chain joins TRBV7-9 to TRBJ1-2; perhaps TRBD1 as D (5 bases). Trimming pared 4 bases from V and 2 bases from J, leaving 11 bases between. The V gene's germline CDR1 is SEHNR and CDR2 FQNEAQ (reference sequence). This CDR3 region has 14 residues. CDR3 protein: CASSYPDTNYGYTF. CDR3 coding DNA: TGTGCCAGCAGCTACCCGGACACAAACTATGGCTACACCTTC.